This TCR beta chain was captured in a study of T cell responses to AZD1222 COVID-19 vaccine. Points on this clone: The antigen is not known.

Study observations and caveats: Only 5 or 6 people who got AZD1222 tested seropositive at baseline. Targeting of unmutated variant regions was reportedly seen in nearly half of spike-specific TCRs. Clonal diversity was possibly underestimated; the donors were predominantly white British and more often female.

Repertoires were generated with immunoSEQ multiplex PCR, while TCRdb's copy carries only in-frame clones and drops some. The sample holds more than 140,000 clones, roughly 88% seen once. Material: peripheral blood, obtained on day 0 of MenACWY control vaccination. This clonotype was obtained from an adult in good health.

In DNA, the CDR3 is TGTGCCAGCAGCTTAAGGCGCGGGGTACCACCCCTCCACTTT. It codes for CASSLRRGVPPLHF. J is TRBJ1-6 and V is TRBV7-3; D remains ambiguous. The CDR3 length is 14 residues. Germline V lookup: CDR1 SGHTA, CDR2 FQGTGA. V was trimmed by 1 base and J by 11 bases, leaving 12 bases between them.